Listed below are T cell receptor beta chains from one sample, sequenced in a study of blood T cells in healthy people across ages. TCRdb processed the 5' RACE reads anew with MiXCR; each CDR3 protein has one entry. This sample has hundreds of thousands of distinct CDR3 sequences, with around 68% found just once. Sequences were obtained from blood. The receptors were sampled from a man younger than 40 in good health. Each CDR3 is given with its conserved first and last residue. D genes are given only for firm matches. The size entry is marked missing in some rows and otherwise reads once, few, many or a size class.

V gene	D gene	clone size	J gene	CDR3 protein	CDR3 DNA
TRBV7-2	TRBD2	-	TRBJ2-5	CASSLESGGAETQYF	TGTGCCAGCAGCTTAGAGAGCGGGGGGGCGGAGACCCAGTACTTC
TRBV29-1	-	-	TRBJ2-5	CSVDVVGERVEETQYF	TGCAGCGTTGACGTTGTTGGGGAGAGGGTTGAGGAGACCCAGTACTTC
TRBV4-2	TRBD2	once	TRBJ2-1	CASSQIAGALPYNEQFF	TGTGCCAGCAGCCAAATAGCGGGGGCTCTACCCTACAATGAGCAGTTCTTC
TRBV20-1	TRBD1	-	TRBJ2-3	CSARDGTGGIDTQYF	TGCAGTGCTAGAGATGGGACAGGGGGAATAGATACGCAGTATTTT
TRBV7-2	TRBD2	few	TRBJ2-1	CASSLELAGGPIEQFF	TGTGCCAGCAGCCTTGAGTTGGCGGGGGGGCCAATTGAGCAGTTCTTC
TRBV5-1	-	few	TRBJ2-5	CASSLGIIQGAQETQYF	TGCGCCAGCAGCTTGGGAATCATACAGGGTGCACAAGAGACCCAGTACTTC
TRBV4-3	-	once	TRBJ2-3	CASSPNLPDTQYF	TGCGCCAGCAGCCCAAACCTTCCTGATACGCAGTATTTT
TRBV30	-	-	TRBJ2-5	CAWSAQQETQYF	TGTGCCTGGAGCGCGCAACAAGAGACCCAGTACTTC
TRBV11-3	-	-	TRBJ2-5	CASSLTGSGGQQETQYF	TGTGCCAGCAGCTTAACTGGATCAGGGGGGCAGCAAGAGACCCAGTACTTC
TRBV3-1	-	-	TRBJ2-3	CASGPGTDTQYF	TGTGCCAGCGGACCAGGCACAGATACGCAGTATTTT
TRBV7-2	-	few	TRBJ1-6	CASRDTGFEPLHF	TGTGCCAGCAGGGATACAGGGTTTGAACCCCTCCACTTT
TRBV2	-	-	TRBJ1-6	CAIPGPTYNSPLHF	TGTGCCATCCCGGGCCCGACCTATAATTCACCCCTCCACTTT
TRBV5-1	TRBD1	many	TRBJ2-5	CASSSGTGQETQYF	TGCGCCAGCAGTTCCGGGACAGGTCAAGAGACCCAGTACTTC
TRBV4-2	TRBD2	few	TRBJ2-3	CASSQDEAGGTDTQYF	TGTGCCAGCAGCCAAGATGAGGCGGGGGGGACAGATACGCAGTATTTT
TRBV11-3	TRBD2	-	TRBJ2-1	CASSFASGLHNEQFF	TGTGCCAGCAGCTTCGCTAGCGGGTTACACAATGAGCAGTTCTTC
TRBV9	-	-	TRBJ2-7	CASSPGDVSYEQYF	TGTGCCAGCAGCCCCGGGGACGTCTCGTACGAGCAGTACTTC
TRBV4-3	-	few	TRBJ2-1	CASSHAVAAESYNEQFF	TGCGCCAGCAGCCACGCAGTCGCGGCGGAGTCCTACAATGAGCAGTTCTTC
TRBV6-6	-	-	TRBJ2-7	CASSYSLDQGRGEQYF	TGTGCCAGCAGTTACTCGTTAGACCAGGGGAGGGGCGAGCAGTACTTC
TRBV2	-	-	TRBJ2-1	CASSVHPAYRDNEQFF	TGTGCCAGCAGTGTCCACCCAGCGTACCGTGACAATGAGCAGTTCTTC
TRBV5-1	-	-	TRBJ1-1	CASSLERSTNEAFF	TGCGCCAGCAGCTTGGAACGGTCTACAAATGAAGCTTTCTTT
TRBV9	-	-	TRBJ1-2	CASSVQGASNYGYTF	TGTGCCAGCAGCGTACAAGGGGCGTCTAACTATGGCTACACCTTC
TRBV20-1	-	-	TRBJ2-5	CSARSLAQETQYF	TGCAGTGCTAGAAGCCTTGCCCAAGAGACCCAGTACTTC
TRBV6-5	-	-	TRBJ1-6	CASSWNSGALGNSPLHF	TGTGCCAGCAGTTGGAACAGCGGCGCCCTCGGTAATTCACCCCTCCACTTT
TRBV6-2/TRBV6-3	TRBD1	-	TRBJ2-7	CASSSTGATTYEQYF	TGTGCCAGCAGTTCGACAGGGGCAACAACCTACGAGCAGTACTTC
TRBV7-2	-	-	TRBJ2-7	CASSSGHGYEQYF	TGTGCCAGCAGCTCGGGACACGGATACGAGCAGTACTTC
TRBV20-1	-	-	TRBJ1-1	CSASYPDRNTEAFF	TGCAGTGCCTCCTATCCGGACAGGAACACTGAAGCTTTCTTT
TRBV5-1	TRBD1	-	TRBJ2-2	CASSPDRGNTGELFF	TGCGCCAGCAGCCCCGACAGGGGAAACACCGGGGAGCTGTTTTTT
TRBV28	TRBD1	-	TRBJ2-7	CASSFGTGVYSQYF	TGTGCCAGCAGTTTTGGGACAGGAGTGTACTCGCAGTACTTC
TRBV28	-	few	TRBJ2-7	CASSPTGEQYF	TGTGCCAGCTCTCCCACAGGCGAGCAGTACTTC
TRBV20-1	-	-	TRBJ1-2	CSARSDFGTDYGYTF	TGCAGTGCTAGATCTGACTTCGGGACTGACTATGGCTACACCTTC
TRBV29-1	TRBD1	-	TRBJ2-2	CSVDGTGANTGELFF	TGCAGCGTTGACGGGACAGGGGCCAACACCGGGGAGCTGTTTTTT
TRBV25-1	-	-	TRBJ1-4	CASSTDGSTGDEKLFF	TGTGCCAGCAGTACGGACGGTTCAACCGGGGATGAAAAACTGTTTTTC
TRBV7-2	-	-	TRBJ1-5	CASSLADSYSNQPQHF	TGTGCCAGCAGCTTAGCGGACAGTTATAGCAATCAGCCCCAGCATTTT
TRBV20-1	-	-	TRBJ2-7	CSVRAAGYEQYF	TGCAGTGTTCGAGCGGCAGGGTACGAGCAGTACTTC
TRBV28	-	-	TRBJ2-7	CASSPLARLYNEQYF	TGTGCCAGCAGTCCCCTAGCGAGACTTTACAATGAGCAGTACTTC
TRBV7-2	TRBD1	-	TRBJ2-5	CATEDRQGARWETQYF	TGTGCCACCGAAGACCGTCAGGGGGCGCGGTGGGAGACCCAGTACTTC
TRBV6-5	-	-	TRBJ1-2	CASRRDIYYGYTF	TGTGCCAGCAGACGCGACATTTACTATGGCTACACCTTC
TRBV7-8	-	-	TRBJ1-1	CASSPRGSEAFF	TGTGCCAGCAGCCCTCGGGGATCTGAAGCTTTCTTT
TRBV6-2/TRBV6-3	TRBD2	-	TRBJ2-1	CASSFMRRGGNYNEQFF	TGTGCCAGCAGTTTCATGAGGCGGGGGGGCAACTACAATGAGCAGTTCTTC
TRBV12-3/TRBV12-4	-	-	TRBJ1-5	CASSLGQISQPQHF	TGTGCCAGCAGTTTGGGGCAAATCAGTCAGCCCCAGCATTTT
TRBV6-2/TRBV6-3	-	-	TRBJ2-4	CASSDGTSNIQYF	TGTGCCAGCAGTGATGGGACGTCAAACATTCAGTACTTC
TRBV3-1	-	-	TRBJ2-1	CASSQLVGLYNEQFF	TGTGCCAGCAGCCAGCTGGTTGGACTGTACAATGAGCAGTTCTTC
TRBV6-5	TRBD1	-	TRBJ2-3	CASSYGTGRRADTQYF	TGTGCCAGCAGTTACGGGACAGGGCGAAGGGCAGATACGCAGTATTTT
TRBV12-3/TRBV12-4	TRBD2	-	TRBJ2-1	CASSLQRGQDEQFF	TGTGCCAGCAGTTTACAGCGGGGGCAAGATGAGCAGTTCTTC
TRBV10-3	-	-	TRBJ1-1	CAIGVGVLRGRAEAFF	TGTGCCATCGGAGTTGGGGTTCTCCGGGGGAGGGCTGAAGCTTTCTTT
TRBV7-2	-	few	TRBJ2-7	CASSLPRDGQNSYEQYF	TGTGCCAGCAGCCTACCCCGGGACGGGCAAAACTCCTACGAGCAGTACTTC
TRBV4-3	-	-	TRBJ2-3	CASSPQTTDTQYF	TGCGCCAGCAGCCCCCAAACGACAGATACGCAGTATTTT
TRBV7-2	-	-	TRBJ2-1	CASSLEDKGYNEQFF	TGTGCCAGCAGCTTAGAAGATAAGGGGTACAATGAGCAGTTCTTC
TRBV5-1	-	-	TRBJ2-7	CASRVSESSYNEQYF	TGCGCCAGCAGGGTTAGCGAGAGCTCCTACAATGAGCAGTACTTC
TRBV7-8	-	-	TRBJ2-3	CASSFPYIHTQYF	TGTGCCAGCAGCTTTCCCTATATTCATACGCAGTATTTT
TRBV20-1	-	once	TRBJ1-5	CSARDNQPQHF	TGCAGTGCTAGAGATAACCAGCCCCAGCATTTT
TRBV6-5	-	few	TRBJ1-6	CASSLGQFNSPLHF	TGTGCCAGCAGTCTCGGACAGTTTAATTCACCCCTCCACTTT
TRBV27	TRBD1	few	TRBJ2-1	CASSVRGNEQFF	TGTGCCAGCAGTGTCAGGGGGAATGAGCAGTTCTTC
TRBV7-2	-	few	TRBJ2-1	CASSPPASRNEQFF	TGTGCCAGCAGCCCTCCGGCCTCCCGTAATGAGCAGTTCTTC
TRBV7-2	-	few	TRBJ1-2	CASSRNRNYGYTF	TGTGCCAGCAGCCGGAACAGGAACTATGGCTACACCTTC
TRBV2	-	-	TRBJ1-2	CASSEQPSYGYTF	TGTGCCAGCAGTGAACAGCCATCCTATGGCTACACCTTC
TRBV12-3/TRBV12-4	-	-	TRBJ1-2	CASSLAPRGYNYGYTF	TGTGCCAGCAGTTTAGCCCCCAGGGGCTATAACTATGGCTACACCTTC
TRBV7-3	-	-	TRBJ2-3	CASSSGVFTDTQYF	TGTGCCAGCAGCTCAGGGGTATTTACAGATACGCAGTATTTT
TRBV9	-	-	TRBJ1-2	CASSASLGILADGGFSDGYTF	TGTGCCAGCAGCGCATCACTTGGGATTCTGGCGGATGGGGGGTTTAGTGATGGCTACACCTTC
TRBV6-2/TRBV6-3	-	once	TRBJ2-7	CASNQGTFPYEQYF	TGCGCCAGCAATCAAGGGACTTTCCCCTACGAGCAGTACTTC